The 14 T cell receptor beta chains below were found in one sample sequenced in a study of cytomegalovirus exposure and HLA in healthy donors. PCR involved 60 Vbeta and 13 Jbeta primers. The table came from immunoSEQ multiplex PCR; TCRdb's copy has only in-frame clones and leaves some out. The sample lists roughly 120,000 clones, under 85% occurring once. The sample comprised PBMCs. The receptors derive from a woman younger than 35 in good health and CMV-seronegative.

The gene calls are TRBV10-3 and TRBJ1-1, with D possibly being TRBD1 (5 bases). Germline V gene lookup returns CDR1 ENHRY and CDR2 SYGVKD. This CDR3 spans 12 amino acids. With 9 bases removed from V and 1 base from J, the gap between germline ends came to 9 bases. The chain's CDR3 is CAIARGNTEAFF. CDR3 DNA sequence: TGTGCCATAGCAAGGGGGAACACTGAAGCTTTCTTT.

This rearrangement joins TRBV7-2 to TRBJ2-7, with 9 bases matching TRBD1. J lost 3 bases, V lost 1 base, and 4 bases had no gene match. The CDR3 length is 15 residues. Germline V gene data show CDR1 as SGHTA and CDR2 as FQGNSA. Here the CDR3 reads CASSLVGQGSYEQYF. The CDR3 DNA sequence: TGTGCCAGCAGCTTAGTAGGACAGGGGAGCTACGAGCAGTACTTC.

This clone came up a few times. The chain links TRBV18 to TRBJ2-7, with 8 bases matching TRBD1. The CDR3 consists of 14 residues. Looked up from germline, CDR1 is KGHSH and CDR2 is LQKENI. The junction had 1 base not matched to a gene; V was cut back by 3 bases and J by 0 bases. The CDR3 DNA reads TGTGCCAGCTCACCTCAGGGGGCCTCCTACGAGCAGTACTTC. It yields the protein CASSPQGASYEQYF.

The CDR3 protein is CAWSVFNQPQHF. DNA of the CDR3: TGTGCCTGGAGTGTCTTTAATCAGCCCCAGCATTTT. V and J are TRBV30 and TRBJ1-5, with no clear D. The length of the CDR3 is 12 residues. The germline V gene has CDR1 GTSNPN and CDR2 SVGIG (reference sequence). V was clipped by 0 bases and J by 4 bases, with 4 bases between them. The variable domain in full, with the rest retrieved from reference TRBV30 and TRBJ1-5, is SQTIHQWPATLVQPVGSPLSLECTVEGTSNPNLYWYRQAAGRGLQLLFYSVGIGQISSEVPQNLSASRPQDRQFILSSKKLLLSDSGFYLCAWSVFNQPQHFGDGTRLSIL.

V usage is TRBV29-1 and J usage is TRBJ1-4, with a possible D match to TRBD1 (5 bases). V shed 4 bases and J shed 4 bases, with 13 bases lying between them. Germline CDR1 SQVTM, CDR2 ANQGSEA. CDR3 length: 14 residues. The CDR3 here is CSVAGTGVNEKLFF. In DNA form, the CDR3 reads TGCAGCGTTGCGGGGACGGGGGTTAATGAAAAACTGTTTTTT.

The gene calls are TRBV28 and TRBJ2-7; TRBD1 matches at 7 bases. The CDR3 spans 16 residues. The trim removed 2 bases at V and 3 bases at J, leaving 10 bases unmatched. Germline values: CDR1 MDHEN, CDR2 SYDVKM. Here the CDR3 DNA reads TGTGCCAGCAGTTTAACTGGACAGGCGGCGGGCTACGAGCAGTACTTC. The encoded protein is CASSLTGQAAGYEQYF. Using reference TRBV28 and TRBJ2-7 for the parts outside the CDR3, the full variable domain is DVKVTQSSRYLVKRTGEKVFLECVQDMDHENMFWYRQDPGLGLRLIYFSYDVKMKEKGDIPEGYSVSREKKERFSLILESASTNQTSMYLCASSLTGQAAGYEQYFGPGTRLTVT.

This clone was seen only once. The chain carries TRBV29-1 and TRBJ2-1, with D possibly matching TRBD2 (7 bases). This CDR3 is 14 amino acids long. The germline V gene encodes CDR1 SQVTM and CDR2 ANQGSEA. The V gene lost 3 bases and the J gene lost 7 bases, with 16 bases spanning the gap. Here the CDR3 DNA reads TGCAGCGTTGAGACTAGGGGGGGATTAAATGAGCAGTTCTTC. This codes for CSVETRGGLNEQFF.

The DNA for the CDR3 is TGTGCCAGTAGTATAGATTTATACAGGGGTGGCTACACCTTC. Translating it yields CASSIDLYRGGYTF. The chain links TRBV19 to TRBJ1-2, with 7 bases matching TRBD1. The ends lost 0 bases at V and 7 bases at J; junction bases unmatched: 5. Per the germline V gene, CDR1 is LNHDA and CDR2 is SQIVND (reference sequence). The CDR3 sequence is 14 residues long.

This clone turned up a few times. The V call is TRBV27, the J call TRBJ2-5; D call uncertain. The CDR3 length is 14 residues. From germline, CDR1 is MNHEY and CDR2 SMNVEV (reference sequence). Trimming removed 5 bases at V and 2 bases at J, with 12 bases between. The chain's CDR3 is CASSSRVRQETQYF. CDR3 bases: TGTGCCAGCAGTAGCCGCGTCCGTCAAGAGACCCAGTACTTC.

This chain joins TRBV13 and TRBJ2-1, with 10 bases matching TRBD2. Germline V gives CDR1 PRHDT, CDR2 FYEKMQ (reference sequence). J was trimmed by 10 bases and V by 4 bases; bases with no gene match: 10. The CDR3 runs 15 residues. In nucleotides, the CDR3 is TGTGCCAGCAGCTCCATTCTAGCGGGGGCAGGGGAGCAGTTCTTC. Translation gives CASSSILAGAGEQFF. The entire variable domain, with the rest obtained from reference TRBV13 and TRBJ2-1, is as follows: AAGVIQSPRHLIKEKRETATLKCYPIPRHDTVYWYQQGPGQDPQFLISFYEKMQSDKGSIPDRFSAQQFSDYHSELNMSSLELGDSALYFCASSSILAGAGEQFFGPGTRLTVL.

The chain has TRBV5-8 and TRBJ2-3; D is unresolved. V was pared by 2 bases and J by 1 base, with 5 bases between. In germline, CDR1 is SGHTS, CDR2 YDEGEE. This CDR3 contains 13 residues. The CDR3, as DNA: TGTGCCAGCAGCTTCCAGGGCACAGATACGCAGTATTTT. This translates into CASSFQGTDTQYF.

The chain recombines TRBV28 with TRBJ2-7, with unresolved D. There are 12 residues in the CDR3. Trimming took 1 base from V and 3 from J, leaving 4 bases between them. The germline V gene encodes CDR1 MDHEN and CDR2 SYDVKM. DNA for the CDR3: TGTGCCAGCAGTTTATCCTTCTACGAGCAGTACTTC. Translation: CASSLSFYEQYF.

This chain uses TRBV10-2 with TRBJ2-7; TRBD1 agrees at 7 bases. The CDR3 consists of 13 residues. The germline CDR1 and CDR2 sequences are WSHSY and SAAADI. With V trimmed by 4 bases and J by 7 bases, 7 bases remained unmatched. Here the CDR3 reads CASSVGQAREQYF. The CDR3 DNA is TGCGCCAGCAGTGTAGGACAGGCGAGGGAGCAGTACTTC.

The CDR3 nucleotides read TGCGCCAGCAGCTTCGGGACAGGGAATCAGCCCCAGCATTTT. Protein sequence: CASSFGTGNQPQHF. The chain combines TRBV5-1 with TRBJ1-5; 9 positions match TRBD1. The CDR3 extends over 14 amino acids. The V gene end was trimmed by 2 bases and the J gene end by 4 bases; junction bases not matched to a gene: 1. The V gene's germline CDR1 is SGHRS and CDR2 YFSETQ.